This TCR beta chain was sequenced during a study of T-cell reconstitution after alpha-beta-depleted transplantation in children. General study results and limits: The study reportedly traced alpha-beta T cells about two months after transplant to several hundred expanded graft clones.

On this clonotype itself: Its antigen is undetermined.

The CDR3 sequence is 14 residues long. V lost 6 bases, J lost 4 bases, and 13 bases lay in between. The V gene's germline CDR1 is SGHRS and CDR2 YFSETQ. TCRbeta library construction was performed incorporating unique molecular identifiers. From the PCR reads, TCRdb called clonotypes with MiXCR, one entry per CDR3 protein. This sample has hundreds of thousands of distinct CDR3 sequences, with more than 20% found just once. This TCR came from a female patient aged 2-15 years who had a stem cell transplant for congenital amegakaryocytic thrombocytopenia, so the T cells may come from the graft donor. The source was PBMCs, mostly from graft donor cells, collected 360 days after TCRalphabeta/CD19-depleted stem cell transplant. The rearrangement uses TRBV5-1 and TRBJ2-2; D might be TRBD1 or TRBD2, each matching 5 bases. The CDR3: CASTPRGGTGELFF. The CDR3 nucleotides read TGCGCCAGCACCCCACGTGGGGGCACCGGGGAGCTGTTTTTT.